What follows are 15 T cell receptor beta chains derived from one specimen sequenced in a study of blood T cell repertoires in COVID-19. The repertoire was sequenced with immunoSEQ multiplex PCR; TCRdb's copy has only in-frame clones and lacks some. The sample holds some 270,000 clones, 70% to 90% seen once. The specimen was peripheral blood. The receptors were sampled from a woman aged 70-85 years with acute or convalescent COVID-19.

A remark on this clone: Other DNA sequences in this sample translate to the same CDR3. The chain carries TRBV20-1 and TRBJ2-7, with D possibly matching TRBD1 (5 bases). Trimming shortened V by 6 bases and J by 1 base, and 7 bases separated the two germline ends. CDR1 is DFQATT and CDR2 is SNEGSKA in the germline V gene (reference sequence). This CDR3 has 11 amino acids. CDR3 in amino acids: CSADSSYEQYF. The CDR3 coding sequence is TGCAGTGCCGACAGTTCCTACGAGCAGTACTTC.

The chain uses TRBV6-6 and TRBJ2-3; TRBD1 matches at 7 bases. CDR1 is MNHNY, CDR2 SVGAGI, per germline (reference sequence). This CDR3 spans 12 amino acids. The V segment lost 8 bases and the J segment 3 bases; nucleotides outside the gene matches: 2. The CDR3 bases are TGTGCCAGCGGGACAGAAACAGATACGCAGTATTTT. Protein sequence: CASGTETDTQYF.

With regard to this clone: Distinct nucleotide sequences in the sample also encode this CDR3. The chain carries TRBV5-1 and TRBJ2-1; 7 nucleotides agree with TRBD2. V lost 1 base and J lost 0; bases outside the gene matches: 1. Per germline, CDR1 SGHRS and CDR2 YFSETQ. The CDR3 extends over 15 amino acids. This CDR3 is CASSLTGGSYNEQFF. The CDR3 nucleotides read TGCGCCAGCAGCTTGACGGGGGGCTCCTACAATGAGCAGTTCTTC.

The rearrangement uses TRBV29-1 and TRBJ1-2; 8 positions agree with TRBD1. Germline V lookup: CDR1 SQVTM, CDR2 ANQGSEA. This CDR3 is built from 13 residues. V dropped 7 bases and J dropped 4; count of bases not matched to a gene: 8. Written as DNA, the CDR3 is TGCAGCGCCGATACAGGGGGGACCTATGGCTACACCTTC. This encodes CSADTGGTYGYTF.

In nucleotides, the CDR3 is TGCGCCAGCAGATGGGGCACCGGGCGCGAAGCTTTCTTT. Translated: CASRWGTGREAFF. V and J are TRBV5-1 and TRBJ1-1; D might be TRBD1 (5 bases). This CDR3 has 13 residues. V was pared by 5 bases and J by 8 bases, with 16 bases between. Per the germline V gene, CDR1 is SGHRS and CDR2 is YFSETQ. Supplemented by reference TRBV5-1 and TRBJ1-1, the full variable domain reads KAGVTQTPRYLIKTRGQQVTLSCSPISGHRSVSWYQQTPGQGLQFLFEYFSETQRNKGNFPGRFSGRQFSNSRSEMNVSTLELGDSALYLCASRWGTGREAFFGQGTRLTVV.

V is TRBV7-2 and J is TRBJ2-2; 7 positions match TRBD1. Germline V gene data show CDR1 as SGHTA and CDR2 as FQGNSA. V trimming: 4 bases; J trimming: 5 bases; junction bases outside the gene matches: 10. The CDR3 covers 16 residues. The chain's CDR3 is CASSSGQATLTGELFF. Written as DNA, the CDR3 is TGTGCCAGCAGCTCCGGACAGGCCACTTTAACCGGGGAGCTGTTTTTT.

The J gene is TRBJ2-3, the V gene TRBV6-1; no firm D call. Trimming took 2 bases from V and 1 from J, leaving 16 bases between them. Germline V CDR1 and CDR2: MNHNS, SASEGT. The CDR3 consists of 17 residues. In DNA form, the CDR3 reads TGTGCCAGCAGTGAACTCGCCGCGGTGGCCGGCACAGATACGCAGTATTTT. Protein product: CASSELAAVAGTDTQYF.

This clone was seen only once. J is TRBJ2-1 and V is TRBV3-1 (or the pseudogene TRBV3-2), with TRBD2 matching over 8 bases. J lost 2 bases, V lost 5 bases, and 5 bases had no gene match. This CDR3 region has 15 residues. Germline loops: CDR1 LGHDT, CDR2 YNNKEL (reference sequence). The CDR3 sequence: CASSERGGPYNEQFF. CDR3 nucleotide sequence: TGTGCCAGCAGCGAACGGGGGGGCCCCTACAATGAGCAGTTCTTC.

The chain recombines TRBV3-1 (or the pseudogene TRBV3-2) with TRBJ2-5; 12 bases are shared with TRBD2. Germline V lookup: CDR1 LGHDT, CDR2 YNNKEL (reference sequence). The junction had 8 bases not matched to a gene; V was cut back by 0 bases and J by 9 bases. The CDR3 runs to 16 residues. CDR3 sequence: CASSQEVGLAGGAQYF. For the CDR3, the DNA is TGTGCCAGCAGCCAAGAAGTCGGGCTAGCGGGGGGGGCCCAGTACTTC.

Ten or more counts support this clone. The chain carries TRBV5-1 and TRBJ2-2, with D perhaps TRBD1 (6 bases). Germline V gene data show CDR1 as SGHRS and CDR2 as YFSETQ. Trimming removed 4 bases at V and 6 bases at J, with 10 bases between. This CDR3 contains 13 residues. This CDR3 reads CASSDGQPGELFF. Written as DNA, the CDR3 is TGCGCCAGCAGCGATGGACAGCCCGGGGAGCTGTTTTTT.

The chain has TRBV3-1 (or the pseudogene TRBV3-2) and TRBJ1-5; D gene unclear. Trimming left V 0 bases short and J 0 bases short, with 3 bases between. From germline, CDR1 is LGHDT and CDR2 YNNKEL (reference sequence). The CDR3 runs 14 residues. CDR3 sequence reads: CASSQDRSNQPQHF. CDR3 sequence (DNA): TGTGCCAGCAGCCAAGACCGTAGCAATCAGCCCCAGCATTTT.

The chain links TRBV29-1 to TRBJ2-5; tentative D call: TRBD2 (6 bases). Between the trimmed V and J ends, which lost 0 bases and 2 bases, there was a span of 22 bases. In germline, CDR1 is SQVTM, CDR2 ANQGSEA. The CDR3 extends over 18 amino acids. The CDR3 nucleotides are TGCAGCGTTGAAGACCCCGGCAGGGTCCGCGGGGCACAAGAGACCCAGTACTTC. Translation gives CSVEDPGRVRGAQETQYF.

This chain links TRBV5-6 with TRBJ1-2, with D uncertain. Per germline, CDR1 SGHDT and CDR2 YYEEEE. The CDR3 length is 16 residues. V was shortened by 5 bases and J by 0 bases, with 17 bases between the two germline ends. The chain's CDR3 is CASSWSGEGANYGYTF. CDR3 in DNA: TGTGCCAGCAGTTGGTCTGGGGAGGGAGCTAACTATGGCTACACCTTC.

CDR3 bases: TGTGCCAGCCTCAGGGCGATAGCAGGGGCCAACGTCCTGACTTTC. This encodes CASLRAIAGANVLTF. This chain uses TRBV6-5 with TRBJ2-6; a weak D match, TRBD1 (5 bases). The CDR3 is 15 amino acids. Trimming cost V 8 bases and J 4 bases, with 15 bases left between them. Germline CDR1 is MNHEY and CDR2 is SVGAGI.

This sequence joins TRBV3-1 (or the pseudogene TRBV3-2) and TRBJ1-1; maybe TRBD1 (6 bases). The CDR3 consists of 15 residues. V lost 6 bases to trimming and J lost 4 bases, with 18 bases between them. Germline CDR1 is LGHDT and CDR2 is YNNKEL (reference sequence). The CDR3: CASSQYREGGTEAFF. CDR3 nucleotide sequence: TGTGCCAGCAGTCAATACAGGGAAGGTGGCACTGAAGCTTTCTTT.